This note documents a single T cell receptor beta chain sequence. Its target is not known. V gave up 4 bases and J gave up 5 bases, with 9 bases separating them. Germline values: CDR1 SGHRS, CDR2 YFSETQ. The CDR3 is made up of 13 amino acids. The data were taken from a study of Ad26.COV2.S vaccination and SARS-CoV-2 variants. About the research overall: Within the COV1001 Ad26.COV2.S trial arm, the donor was enrolled.

Sequencing used immunoSEQ multiplex PCR; TCRdb keeps in-frame clones, though not all of them. The sample consists of more than 350,000 clones, approximately 90% of them appearing once. Study findings and constraints: For non-spike TCRs, breadth in vaccine recipients resembled that in placebo recipients. Considerable breadth of spike-specific CD8+ and CD4+ T cell responses has reportedly been documented following vaccination. Assessments of TCR breadth and depth may have underestimated the total T cell responses.

The treatment here: some 20 received Ad26.COV2.S at low or high dose, single or two shots; about 5 received placebo; per-sample allocation not given. Samples were taken on day 63 after the first vaccine or placebo injection. This rearrangement joins TRBV5-1 to TRBJ1-4; D gene unclear. The clonotype was recovered from a person aged 18-60 years who received the Ad26.COV2.S COVID-19 vaccine or a placebo. Sequencing was performed on peripheral blood, taken in a trial of Ad26.COV2.S vaccine versus placebo. CDR3 coding DNA: TGCGCCAGCAGCCCGAGTCCGAATGAAAAACTGTTTTTT. Translating gives CASSPSPNEKLFF.